The rows below give T cell receptor beta chains drawn from one sample of a study of response to subunit inactivated influenza vaccine. Each CDR3 protein gets one entry after TCRdb re-called the RT-PCR reads with MiXCR. The table shows a few hundred thousand distinct CDR3 sequences, with 22% occurring only once. The sample in question was PBMCs from blood, obtained approximately 20 months after vaccination. These receptor sequences come from a man aged 50-75 years who received an inactivated influenza vaccine. CDR3s include the opening cysteine and the closing phenylalanine or tryptophan.

V	J	CDR3
TRBV28	TRBJ2-2	CASTRWSPGELFF
TRBV5-7	TRBJ2-7	CASSQGLAGISDFEQYF
TRBV12-3/TRBV12-4	TRBJ1-6	CASSEKTTPDRVNSPLHF
TRBV9	TRBJ2-1	CASSVRATVGNEQFF
TRBV12-3/TRBV12-4	TRBJ2-3	CASKPNESGADTQYF
TRBV12-3/TRBV12-4	TRBJ2-5	CASSYESRLAGGPGETQYF
TRBV12-3/TRBV12-4	TRBJ2-5	CASSFESSKETQYF
TRBV15	TRBJ1-6	CATSASGTQNNSPLHF
TRBV20-1	TRBJ1-1	CSASGQARVTEAFF
TRBV20-1	TRBJ1-1	CSASPWDREAMNTEAFF
TRBV6-1	TRBJ1-2	CASSPGQAANYGYTF
TRBV2	TRBJ1-1	CASSEQGQGTEAFF
TRBV20-1	TRBJ2-3	CSASNGHTDTQYF
TRBV2	TRBJ1-5	CASSEGTAVRSNQPQHF
TRBV5-1	TRBJ1-6	CASSLGLQGPEINSPLHF
TRBV7-2	TRBJ1-2	CASSLEPRANYGYTF
TRBV18	TRBJ1-1	CASSPQDRNTEAFF
TRBV7-9	TRBJ2-3	CASSTRTGGRDEDTQYF
TRBV18	TRBJ2-1	CASSPNSGYNEQFF
TRBV6-5	TRBJ2-3	CASNYHFIGQGDTDTQYF
TRBV20-1	TRBJ1-4	CSASASDTSYGEKLFF
TRBV4-3	TRBJ2-7	CASSRQLAGTRPYEQYF
TRBV4-2	TRBJ2-2	CASSPRTEFGELFF
TRBV29-1	TRBJ1-5	CSVEGQVGQPQHF
TRBV20-1	TRBJ2-7	CSAYPGTSGSHEQYF
TRBV4-3	TRBJ1-1	CASRRGQGGMNTEAFF
TRBV29-1	TRBJ2-3	CSVEATGARDTQYF
TRBV5-4	TRBJ1-2	CASSLASQAPYGYTF
TRBV6-2/TRBV6-3	TRBJ2-2	CASSDRDRGHTGELFF
TRBV20-1	TRBJ1-6	CSARRQGNSPLHF
TRBV18	TRBJ2-3	CASSPQPPAASSTDTQYF
TRBV6-1	TRBJ2-7	CASSKTSGMSSYEQYF
TRBV11-2	TRBJ1-1	CASSLGRVYTEAFF
TRBV20-1	TRBJ2-3	CSASSSGTPQADTQYF
TRBV12-3/TRBV12-4	TRBJ1-1	CASSHPRRLTMNTEAFF
TRBV27	TRBJ2-2	CASSSLDRELFF
TRBV27	TRBJ2-1	CASRRLAGGWEQFF